This T cell receptor (beta chain) was identified in a study of vaccination effects on CD4 cells after COVID-19. Whole-study context: Every participant took two doses of the BNT162b2 or mRNA-1273 vaccine. Study-wide results and limits: Both infection-induced and vaccine-induced clones contracted markedly at late post-vaccination timepoints. Newly vaccine-induced clones made up most of the convalescents' post-vaccine spike-reactive clones.

Regarding this clone: No antigen is known for it.

Before sequencing, viral peptide pools were used by the ViraFEST assay to expand antigen-specific CD4+ T cells. Culturing for nine to ten days preceded CD4+ T cell isolation. SARS-CoV-2 infection was confirmed by PCR in the person between March and December 2020. Each culture had half its medium swapped for IL-2 medium on days 3 and 7. Profiling relied on immunoSEQ multiplex PCR, and the TCRdb table lists in-frame clones only, not all of them. The sample holds 40,000 to 50,000 clones, roughly 65% seen once. The CDR3 sequence is 13 residues long. Germline CDR1 MNHEY, CDR2 SVGAGI. V gave up 6 bases and J gave up 3 bases, with 11 bases separating them.

This clonotype was sampled from a human donor who had a prior SARS-CoV-2 infection. This chain links TRBV6-5 with TRBJ1-1; D might be TRBD1 (5 bases). The sample was CD4+ T cells from PBMCs cultured with a peptide pool, taken before COVID-19 vaccination. This CDR3 reads CASREGLYTEAFF. In DNA, the CDR3 is TGTGCCAGCAGAGAGGGGCTTTACACTGAAGCTTTCTTT.